This TCR beta chain originates from a study of blood T cell repertoires in COVID-19. Whole-study context: In each case, the material was cDNA or gDNA derived from T cells, B-cell-depleted T cells, or PBMCs.

The length of the CDR3 is 16 residues. Germline V gene lookup returns CDR1 MNHEY and CDR2 SVGEGT. Germline trimming cut 0 bases from V and 7 bases from J; bases unmatched to any gene: 7. Method: immunoSEQ multiplex PCR; TCRdb's copy keeps in-frame clones and lacks some. This sample carries tens of thousands of clones, roughly four fifths of them seen once, and the ten largest clones take roughly 20%. The receptor's source is a woman older than 75 with active or convalescent COVID-19. Sample: peripheral blood. This chain joins TRBV6-2 or TRBV6-3 and TRBJ2-1; 9 positions agree with TRBD2. For the CDR3, the DNA is TGTGCCAGCAGTTACTCCGGCGGGGGGGCGGGAAATGAGCAGTTCTTC. Its translation: CASSYSGGGAGNEQFF.